This T cell receptor beta chain was obtained from a study of shared clonotypes between healthy human individuals. Study background: A couple of women and a few men aged 18 to 49 made up the donors.

Naive CD4+ cells were CD45RA-selected; the remaining cells were memory. This CDR3 has 19 amino acids. CDR1 GTSNPN and CDR2 SVGIG come from the germline V gene (reference sequence). The trim removed 2 bases at V and 0 bases at J, leaving 9 bases unmatched. Assay execution took place at the deep level. Sequencing used immunoSEQ multiplex PCR; TCRdb keeps in-frame clones, though not all of them. The sample has 2 million or so clones, roughly 94% seen once. The TCR comes from a man younger than 35 in good health. Sequencing was performed on naive CD4+ T cells sorted from blood. Indicated subset: CD45RA+ positively selected. The rearrangement uses TRBV30 and TRBJ2-1, with 14 positions matching TRBD2. The CDR3 DNA follows: TGTGCCTGGAGTTTCACTCGGACTAGCGGGAGGCGCTCCTACAATGAGCAGTTCTTC. It specifies CAWSFTRTSGRRSYNEQFF.